Listed here are 20 T cell receptor beta chains from one sample, sequenced in a study of blood T cells in healthy people across ages (dated by TCRdb to the mid-2010s). The receptor library was made with 5' RACE. The data were produced on an Illumina HiSeq 2500. A second PCR of roughly 6 to 11 cycles was performed with a sample-barcoded 5' primer and a J-beta primer mix. The raw public data were reprocessed by TCRdb itself: fastp quality trimming at Q25, MiXCR clonotype calling, in-frame beta chains only. Under each unique CDR3 protein, matching rows form one entry showing the most common genes and DNA. This sample lists hundreds of thousands of distinct CDR3 sequences; 45% to 50% were detected once. The ten top clones hold under 35% of the sample. Sequences were obtained from blood. The source is an older woman in good health.

The V call is TRBV5-1, the J call TRBJ2-7; D may be TRBD2 (6 bases). Germline loops: CDR1 SGHRS, CDR2 YFSETQ. The CDR3 has 13 residues. The V end lost 5 bases, the J end lost 3 bases, and 12 bases lay between the germline ends. DNA of the CDR3: TGCGCCAGCAGTCGGGGCGGGATCTACGAGCAGTACTTC. Encoded protein: CASSRGGIYEQYF.

The chain combines TRBV28 with TRBJ2-5; D gene unclear. The J call is doubtful: the DNA matches TRBJ2-1 better. The CDR3 sequence is 11 residues long. Germline V gene sequence: CDR1 MDHEN, CDR2 SYDVKM. The CDR3 nucleotides read TGTGCCAGCTCGGGCCAAGAGACCCAGTTCTTC. The encoded protein is CASSGQETQFF.

As regards this clonotype: At one end, the junction sequence differs from germline, possibly due to a read error. The V call is TRBV20-1, the J call TRBJ2-1; 8 positions agree with TRBD1. CDR3 size: 15 residues. The V gene's germline CDR1 is DFQATT and CDR2 SNEGSKA (reference sequence). The chain's CDR3 is CSAPDRGPPYNERFF. CDR3 sequence (DNA): TGCAGTGCGCCCGACAGGGGCCCTCCCTACAATGAGCGGTTCTTC.

This chain uses TRBV18 with TRBJ2-1; unclear D gene. The CDR3 totals 11 residues. Trimming took off 8 bases at V and 8 bases at J, with 10 bases between the two ends. From germline, CDR1 is KGHSH and CDR2 LQKENI. The CDR3 spells CASTLKDEQFF. CDR3 nucleotides: TGTGCCAGCACCCTTAAGGATGAGCAGTTCTTC.

The chain combines TRBV27 with TRBJ2-5; possibly TRBD1 for D (5 bases). The J call is doubtful: the DNA matches TRBJ2-1 better. Germline V CDR1 and CDR2: MNHEY, SMNVEV (reference sequence). The CDR3 is 15 amino acids. The CDR3 region is CASSPSWKGYNEQFF. DNA of the CDR3: TGTGCCAGCAGTCCGAGTTGGAAGGGGTACAATGAGCAGTTCTTC.

In its sample, this clonotype was seen many times. The chain links TRBV7-2 to TRBJ2-7; the D is unclear. Germline V gives CDR1 SGHTA, CDR2 FQGNSA. The CDR3 is 12 residues long. Trimming shortened V by 2 bases and J by 0 bases, and 2 bases separated the two germline ends. The CDR3: CASSLISYEQYF. CDR3 coding DNA: TGTGCCAGCAGCTTAATCTCCTACGAGCAGTACTTC.

The V call is TRBV10-3, the J call TRBJ2-5; 7 nucleotides align to TRBD1. The J segment lost 3 bases and the V segment lost 6 bases, leaving 7 bases of the junction unmatched. The CDR3 has 14 amino acids. Germline-derived CDR1 and CDR2 are ENHRY and SYGVKD. The CDR3 reads CAIRTGDRKETQYF. The CDR3 coding sequence is TGTGCCATCAGGACCGGGGACAGAAAAGAGACCCAGTACTTC.

The rearrangement uses TRBV7-6 and TRBJ2-7, with D unresolved. The length of the CDR3 is 12 residues. V was cut by 2 bases and J by 7 bases, with 9 bases left in between. CDR1 is SGHVS, CDR2 FNYEAQ, per germline. This chain's CDR3 is CASSLMTAEQYF. As DNA, the CDR3 is TGTGCCAGCAGCTTAATGACTGCTGAGCAGTACTTC.

This chain links TRBV6-2 or TRBV6-3 with TRBJ2-7, with D perhaps being TRBD1 or TRBD2 (5 bases each). This CDR3 is 16 amino acids long. The V end lost 0 bases, the J end lost 3 bases, and 15 bases lay between the germline ends. The germline gives CDR1 MNHEY, CDR2 SVGEGT. CDR3 residues: CASSYSRGRPFYEQYF. The CDR3 DNA follows: TGTGCCAGCAGTTACTCGAGGGGCAGGCCCTTCTACGAGCAGTACTTC.

This clonotype was recorded once. The rearrangement links TRBV5-1 to TRBJ2-7, with D unresolved. The CDR3 contains 13 residues. Germline V gene lookup returns CDR1 SGHRS and CDR2 YFSETQ. V dropped 0 bases and J dropped 3 bases, with 7 bases sitting between them. The CDR3 spells CASSLAHNYEQYF. The CDR3 nucleotides read TGCGCCAGCAGCTTGGCGCATAACTACGAGCAGTACTTC.

The rearrangement joins TRBV30 to TRBJ2-3; 7 positions match TRBD1. Germline CDR1 reads GTSNPN; CDR2 reads SVGIG (reference sequence). The CDR3 spans 14 residues. The ends lost 4 bases at V and 2 bases at J; junction bases unmatched: 6. The CDR3 reads CAWNPGQNTDTQYF. The CDR3 DNA reads as TGTGCCTGGAATCCGGGACAGAACACAGATACGCAGTATTTT.

Turning to this clonotype: A junction end diverges from the germline sequence, so it may reflect a read error. The chain uses TRBV10-3 and TRBJ2-5; D possibly corresponds to TRBD1 (6 bases). This CDR3 has 14 amino acids. CDR1 and CDR2 from the germline V gene are ENHRY and SYGVKD. The CDR3 DNA is TGTACCATCAAGATGGGACAATTACAAGAGACCCAGTACTTC. This encodes CTIKMGQLQETQYF.

There are a few counts of this clonotype. The chain couples TRBV12-3 or TRBV12-4 to TRBJ2-7; the match to TRBD1 covers 10 bases. This CDR3 comprises 13 residues. Trimming at V came to 7 bases and at J to 5 bases, leaving 5 bases not matched to a gene. CDR3 sequence (DNA): TGTGCCAGCACCGGGACAGGGGTCCACGAGCAGTACTTC. Translation: CASTGTGVHEQYF.

This clonotype was detected a few times. The chain links TRBV4-1 to TRBJ1-2; a weak D match, TRBD1 (5 bases). V was cut by 4 bases and J by 5 bases, with 23 bases left in between. The CDR3 runs 17 residues. Per the germline V gene, CDR1 is MGHRA and CDR2 is YSYEKL. CDR3 loop: CASSPTAGGAAGYGYTF. The CDR3 DNA reads TGCGCCAGCAGCCCCACCGCCGGGGGAGCAGCCGGTTATGGCTACACCTTC.

This clonotype has just a few counts. V is TRBV20-1 and J is TRBJ2-1; D assignment may be TRBD1 or TRBD2 (5 bases each). Per the germline V gene, CDR1 is DFQATT and CDR2 is SNEGSKA (reference sequence). V lost 1 base and J lost 6, with 22 bases in between. CDR3 length: 17 residues. Written as DNA, the CDR3 is TGCAGTGCTAGAGGATGGGTTGGGGGAGTAAGCTCCAATGAGCAGTTCTTC. Translation: CSARGWVGGVSSNEQFF.

The rearrangement joins TRBV20-1 to TRBJ2-1, with D perhaps matching TRBD2 (7 bases). The V gene lost 0 bases and the J gene lost 9 bases, with 18 bases spanning the gap. The germline gives CDR1 DFQATT, CDR2 SNEGSKA (reference sequence). The CDR3 totals 15 residues. The CDR3 spells CSARDGRGGVSEQFF. In DNA, the CDR3 is TGCAGTGCTAGAGATGGGAGGGGGGGGGTTAGTGAGCAGTTCTTC.

In regard to this clonotype: This may be a read error: a much more frequent sequence differs by one nucleotide. The rearrangement uses TRBV7-2 and TRBJ2-5; no firm D call. Germline V gene sequence: CDR1 SGHTA, CDR2 FQGNSA. V was shortened by 3 bases and J by 4 bases, with 9 bases between the two germline ends. This CDR3 contains 13 residues. CDR3 residues: CASSFAKAETQYF. In DNA, the CDR3 is TGTGCCAGCAGCTTCGCCAAGGCAGAGACCCAGTACTTC.

The chain carries TRBV20-1 and TRBJ1-6, with a weak D call TRBD1 (6 bases). The CDR3 consists of 17 residues. V lost 3 bases and J lost 0, with 15 bases in between. The germline gives CDR1 DFQATT, CDR2 SNEGSKA (reference sequence). CDR3 nucleotides: TGCAGTGCTAGGAAAGGGGGACGGGCCTCCTATAATTCACCCCTCCACTTT. Its translation: CSARKGGRASYNSPLHF.

The chain combines TRBV4-3 with TRBJ1-2; 7 positions match TRBD1. The CDR3 length is 15 residues. With 3 bases clipped from V and 4 bases from J, the junction kept 8 bases outside the gene matches. CDR1 is LGHNA and CDR2 is YSLEER in the germline V gene. CDR3 DNA sequence: TGCGCCAGCAGCCAGGGCGGGACAGTGGGCTATGGCTACACCTTC. Translated, it gives CASSQGGTVGYGYTF.

V usage is TRBV3-1 and J usage is TRBJ2-7, with no clear D. Germline V gives CDR1 LGHDT, CDR2 YNNKEL (reference sequence). The CDR3 is 15 residues long. V was clipped by 4 bases and J by 0 bases, with 13 bases between them. The CDR3, as DNA: TGTGCCAGCAGCCCGGGTCTCAGGAGCTCCTACGAGCAGTACTTC. Translation gives CASSPGLRSSYEQYF.